The present T cell receptor (beta chain) was sequenced within a study of T cell repertoires in cytomegalovirus infection. The CDR3 is 14 amino acids. V lost 5 bases and J lost 6, with 13 bases in between. Germline V gives CDR1 SGHTA, CDR2 FQGTGA. TCRdb used MiXCR to reprocess the reads, holding one entry per CDR3 protein. The sample includes about 530,000 distinct CDR3 sequences, around 27% of them seen just once. This clonotype was seen a handful of times. This TCR derives from a human donor in good health (CMV status not recorded). Some clones in this sample may be carry-over from other donors' samples. This chain uses TRBV7-3 with TRBJ2-2; weak D call: TRBD1 (5 bases). Sequencing was performed on PBMCs. CDR3 DNA sequence: TGTGCCAGCAGCCGCGCCAGGACATCCGGGGAGCTGTTTTTT. Translation gives CASSRARTSGELFF.